This T cell receptor (beta chain) was documented in a study of blood T cells in healthy people across ages. The study, taken as a whole, reports: Aged donors had fewer naive CD4+ cells and lower diversity than long-lived donors.

Turning to this clonotype: Its antigen is not identified.

Donors were healthy Caucasian individuals from Russia aged roughly 6 to 100. Each sample gave at least 6.5 million isolated PBMCs. Combining a sample-barcoded 5' primer with a J-beta primer mix, a second PCR ran for about 6 to 11 cycles. Each cDNA molecule was tagged by a template-switch adaptor that had 12 random nucleotides. TCRdb ran MiXCR on the 5' RACE reads and lists one entry per CDR3 protein. The table has approximately 1,000,000 distinct CDR3 sequences, about two fifths seen once; the top ten hold roughly 13%. This clonotype was obtained from a man younger than 35 in good health. Material for sequencing was blood.

CDR3 sequence reads: CATSDRPANYGYTF. The DNA of the CDR3 is TGTGCCACCAGTGATCGGCCAGCTAACTATGGCTACACCTTC. The V call is TRBV24-1, the J call TRBJ1-2, with D hard to call. The CDR3 has 14 amino acids. The V and J ends lost 3 bases and 0 bases respectively, with 7 bases between them. Germline loops: CDR1 KGHDR, CDR2 SFDVKD.